This is a list of T cell receptor beta chains from one sample in a study of blood T cells in healthy people across ages. TCRdb reanalysed the 5' RACE reads using MiXCR and keeps one entry per CDR3 protein. The sample carries roughly 680,000 distinct CDR3 sequences, about 21% recorded once. The sample taken for sequencing was blood. All receptors derive from a man between 65 and 85 years old in good health. Each CDR3 is given without its conserved first and last residue. Each record gives: V gene, CDR3 protein.

v_gene: TRBV24-1; CDR3aa: ATSDIGGADTQY
v_gene: TRBV20-1; CDR3aa: SARRLSWTSGSTDTQY
v_gene: TRBV5-1; CDR3aa: ASSLELADKLF
v_gene: TRBV15; CDR3aa: ATSTGTLREQY
v_gene: TRBV7-2; CDR3aa: ASSLGVTSEQY
v_gene: TRBV6-6; CDR3aa: ASSPEGRVVNQPQH
v_gene: TRBV3-1; CDR3aa: ASSQEGGLPLH
v_gene: TRBV6-2/TRBV6-3; CDR3aa: ASRSVSYEQY
v_gene: TRBV6-5; CDR3aa: ASSDDRGGEQY
v_gene: TRBV12-3/TRBV12-4; CDR3aa: ASRLAGGTDTQY
v_gene: TRBV20-1; CDR3aa: SARVAGASADTQY
v_gene: TRBV6-2/TRBV6-3; CDR3aa: AGRKTGGTGELF
v_gene: TRBV6-1; CDR3aa: ASSVTGGQPQH
v_gene: TRBV20-1; CDR3aa: SGTLAGGLETQY
v_gene: TRBV24-1; CDR3aa: ATSDKFLGELF
v_gene: TRBV29-1; CDR3aa: SVEGYSLNTEAF
v_gene: TRBV3-1; CDR3aa: ASSQVNEAF
v_gene: TRBV28; CDR3aa: ASEGGANVLT
v_gene: TRBV9; CDR3aa: ASSVGRGAHSYEQY
v_gene: TRBV3-1; CDR3aa: ASSQVLEGTGELF
v_gene: TRBV20-1; CDR3aa: SAREAQGDGYT
v_gene: TRBV7-2; CDR3aa: ASSGWTGKGGELF